What follows are 5 T cell receptor beta chains derived from one specimen sequenced in a study of blood T cell repertoires in COVID-19. The data were produced by immunoSEQ multiplex PCR, yet TCRdb's version contains in-frame clones alone and is incomplete. Seen here are approximately 37,000 clones, more than 80% observed once, and the top ten hold 44%. Sequencing input: peripheral blood. The receptors come from a man in his sixties with active or convalescent COVID-19.

The genes are TRBV2 and TRBJ1-2; D perhaps matches TRBD1 (6 bases). V lost 8 bases and J lost 7, with 20 bases in between. This CDR3 contains 14 residues. Germline CDR1 reads SNHLY; CDR2 reads FYNNEI. This chain's CDR3 is CASGEQGYLSGYTF. The CDR3 DNA follows: TGTGCCAGCGGGGAACAGGGATATCTGAGTGGCTACACCTTC.

J is TRBJ2-2 and V is TRBV10-1, with D tentatively TRBD1 (5 bases). With 2 bases removed from V and 4 bases from J, the gap between germline ends came to 5 bases. Germline V gene lookup returns CDR1 WNHNN and CDR2 SYGVQD (reference sequence). The CDR3 is made up of 13 amino acids. CDR3 in DNA: TGCGCCAGCAGTGAGAGGGGCACCGGGGAGCTGTTTTTT. Encoded protein: CASSERGTGELFF.

This chain joins TRBV18 and TRBJ2-6; a weak D match, TRBD1 (5 bases). This CDR3 is 15 amino acids long. V lost 1 base and J 1 base, leaving 5 bases between the germline ends. The germline V gene encodes CDR1 KGHSH and CDR2 LQKENI. DNA of the CDR3: TGTGCCAGCTCACCACAGGGGTCTGGGGCCAACGTCCTGACTTTC. This encodes CASSPQGSGANVLTF.

This chain connects TRBV5-6 to TRBJ2-7, with TRBD2 matching 7 bases. Looked up from germline, CDR1 is SGHDT and CDR2 is YYEEEE. The CDR3 loop spans 15 amino acids. With 3 bases clipped from V and 6 bases from J, the junction kept 12 bases outside the gene matches. CDR3 DNA sequence: TGTGCCAGCAGCTCGATAGGAGACCCGGGAGGCGAGCAGTACGTC. Translating gives CASSSIGDPGGEQYV.

V and J are TRBV27 and TRBJ1-2, with D possibly TRBD1 on 5 matching bases. The germline V gene has CDR1 MNHEY and CDR2 SMNVEV (reference sequence). With 6 bases removed from V and 0 bases from J, the gap between germline ends came to 17 bases. CDR3 length: 16 amino acids. For the CDR3, the DNA is TGTGCCAGCAGCTACACCCGCCAGGGCGCTAACTATGGCTACACCTTC. This gives the protein CASSYTRQGANYGYTF.